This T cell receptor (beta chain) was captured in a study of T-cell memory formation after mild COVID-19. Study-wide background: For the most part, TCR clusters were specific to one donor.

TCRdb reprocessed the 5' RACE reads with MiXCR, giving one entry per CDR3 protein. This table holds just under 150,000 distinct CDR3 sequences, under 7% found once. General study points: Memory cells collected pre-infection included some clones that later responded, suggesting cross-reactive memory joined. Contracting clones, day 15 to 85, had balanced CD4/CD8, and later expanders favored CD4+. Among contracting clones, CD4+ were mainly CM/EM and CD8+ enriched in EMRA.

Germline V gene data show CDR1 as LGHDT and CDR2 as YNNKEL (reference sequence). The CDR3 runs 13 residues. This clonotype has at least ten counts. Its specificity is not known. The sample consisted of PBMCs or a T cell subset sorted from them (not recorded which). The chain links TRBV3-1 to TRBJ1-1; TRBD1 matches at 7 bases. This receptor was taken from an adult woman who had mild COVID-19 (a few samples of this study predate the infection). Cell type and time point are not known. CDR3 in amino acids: CAAGGRMNTEAFF. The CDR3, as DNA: TGTGCGGCAGGGGGTCGCATGAACACTGAAGCTTTCTTT.